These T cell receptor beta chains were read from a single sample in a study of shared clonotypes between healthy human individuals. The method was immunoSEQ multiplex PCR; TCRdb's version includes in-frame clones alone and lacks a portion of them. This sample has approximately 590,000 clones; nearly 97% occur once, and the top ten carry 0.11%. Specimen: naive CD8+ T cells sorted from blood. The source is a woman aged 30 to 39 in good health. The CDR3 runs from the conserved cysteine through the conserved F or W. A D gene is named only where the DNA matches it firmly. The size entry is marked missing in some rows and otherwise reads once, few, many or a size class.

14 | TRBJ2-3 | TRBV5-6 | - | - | TGTGCCAGCAGTTTTGCTACAGGGACAGATACGCAGTATTTT | CASSFATGTDTQYF
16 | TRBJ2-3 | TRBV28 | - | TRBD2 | TGTGCCAGCAGCCTAAGGACTAGCGCCAGCACAGATACGCAGTATTTT | CASSLRTSASTDTQYF
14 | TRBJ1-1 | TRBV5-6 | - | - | TGTGCCAGCAGCTTGGGCCTGGCGCACACTGAAGCTTTCTTT | CASSLGLAHTEAFF
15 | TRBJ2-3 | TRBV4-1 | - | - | TGCGCCAGCAGCCTCCGGGAAAGAGGAACAGATACGCAGTATTTT | CASSLRERGTDTQYF
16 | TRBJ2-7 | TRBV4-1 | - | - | TGCGCCAGCAGCCAAGCCAGCACAGCGGTAACCTACGAGCAGTACTTC | CASSQASTAVTYEQYF
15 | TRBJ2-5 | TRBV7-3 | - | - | TGTGCCAGCAGCTGGACCGGGGATCAGGGGGAGACCCAGTACTTC | CASSWTGDQGETQYF
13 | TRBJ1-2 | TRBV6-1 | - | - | TGTGCCAGCAGTGAAGGCGGGAACTATGGCTACACCTTC | CASSEGGNYGYTF
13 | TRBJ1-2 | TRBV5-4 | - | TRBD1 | TGTGCCAGCAGCGCCCAGGGGGCGGGTGGCTACACCTTC | CASSAQGAGGYTF
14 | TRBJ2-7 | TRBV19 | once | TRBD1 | TGTGCCAGTAGTACCGGGACAGGGTTGGACGAGCAGTACTTC | CASSTGTGLDEQYF
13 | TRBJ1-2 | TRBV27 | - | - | TGTGCCAGCAGTTTGAGCGGAGACTATGGCTACACCTTC | CASSLSGDYGYTF
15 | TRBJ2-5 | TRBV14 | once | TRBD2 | TGTGCCAGCAGCCAATGGCGGGGGGGTCAAGAGACCCAGTACTTC | CASSQWRGGQETQYF
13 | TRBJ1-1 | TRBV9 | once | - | TGTGCCAGCAGCGCTACTGCGAACACTGAAGCTTTCTTT | CASSATANTEAFF
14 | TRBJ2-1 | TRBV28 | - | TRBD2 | TGTGCCAGCAGTTCACTAGCGGGCTACAATGAGCAGTTCTTC | CASSSLAGYNEQFF
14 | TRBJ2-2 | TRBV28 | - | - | TGTGCCAGCAGTTTTGGCGCGAACACCGGGGAGCTGTTTTTT | CASSFGANTGELFF
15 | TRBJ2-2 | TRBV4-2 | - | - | TGTGCCAGCAGCCAAGCTAGCGCGAACACCGGGGAGCTGTTTTTT | CASSQASANTGELFF
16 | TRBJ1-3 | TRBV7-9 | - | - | TGTGCCAGCAGCTCGCTAAGGGACATCTCTGGAAACACCATATATTTT | CASSSLRDISGNTIYF
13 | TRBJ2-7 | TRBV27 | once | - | TGTGCCACCGGACCAGGGATAACTTACGAGCAGTACTTC | CATGPGITYEQYF
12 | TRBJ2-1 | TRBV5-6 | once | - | TGTGCCAGCAGCTTCGGGTGGGATGAGCAGTTCTTC | CASSFGWDEQFF
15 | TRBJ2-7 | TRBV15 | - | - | TGTGCCACCAGCAGAGATCGGGGGTTCGGGTACGAGCAGTACTTC | CATSRDRGFGYEQYF
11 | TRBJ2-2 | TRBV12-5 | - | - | TGTGCTAGCCAGGGGACCGGGGAGCTGTTTTTT | CASQGTGELFF
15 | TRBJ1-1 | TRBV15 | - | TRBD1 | TGTGCCACCATATCCAGGACAGGGGCGAACACTGAAGCTTTCTTT | CATISRTGANTEAFF
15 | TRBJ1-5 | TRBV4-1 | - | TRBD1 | TGCGCCAGCAGCCGGGCGACAGGGGCGGATCAGCCCCAGCATTTT | CASSRATGADQPQHF
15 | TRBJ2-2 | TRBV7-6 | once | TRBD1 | TGTGCCAGCAGTGCAGGGGGCCCTAACACCGGGGAGCTGTTTTTT | CASSAGGPNTGELFF
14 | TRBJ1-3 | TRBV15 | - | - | TGTGCCACCAGCACCAGGGGTGTTGGAAACACCATATATTTT | CATSTRGVGNTIYF
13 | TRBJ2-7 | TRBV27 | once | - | TGTGCCAGCATGTCCAGCGGCACCTACGAGCAGTACTTC | CASMSSGTYEQYF
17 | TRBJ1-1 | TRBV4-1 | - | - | TGCGCCAGCAGCCAAGACCGGCGGGGCAGAATGAACACTGAAGCTTTCTTT | CASSQDRRGRMNTEAFF
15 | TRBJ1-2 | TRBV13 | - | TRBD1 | TGTGCCAGCAGCTTAGGAACCGGGACAGGGGAAGGCTACACCTTC | CASSLGTGTGEGYTF
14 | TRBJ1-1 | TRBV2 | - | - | TGTGCCAGCAGTGAAGCGCGGGGGGGAACTGAAGCTTTCTTT | CASSEARGGTEAFF
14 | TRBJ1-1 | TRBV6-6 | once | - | TGTGCCAGCACCCTAAGTGTGCAGAGCACTGAAGCTTTCTTT | CASTLSVQSTEAFF